The 6 T cell receptor beta chains in this list originate from one sample, sequenced in a study of T-cell memory formation after mild COVID-19 (dated by TCRdb to the early 2020s). The protocol used for the library was 5' RACE. Sequenced using an Illumina NovaSeq 6000. Clones were called with MiXCR by TCRdb after fastp trimmed the public reads at Q25, and only in-frame beta chains were retained. Every CDR3 protein is listed once, alongside the most common genes and DNA of its rows. For this sample the table gives a few hundred thousand distinct CDR3 sequences, of which approximately 16% were detected only once. The ten largest clones add up to about a fifth of the sample. The source material was PBMCs or a T cell subset sorted from them (not recorded which). These receptors were taken from a man aged 18 to 30 who had mild COVID-19 (a few samples of this study predate the infection). The sample titles of this study are shuffled in the database, so cell type and time point are left out; the donor was told from shared clones.

The rearrangement uses TRBV9 and TRBJ2-3, with 7 positions matching TRBD2. V was clipped by 3 bases and J by 4 bases; unmatched bases: 5. This CDR3 region has 14 residues. The germline gives CDR1 SGDLS, CDR2 YYNGEE. The CDR3 reads CASSGASGPDTQYF. The CDR3 DNA follows: TGTGCCAGCAGCGGGGCTAGCGGTCCAGATACGCAGTATTTT.

A few counts support this clonotype. CDR3 residues: CASTRTGSSTEAFF. Written as DNA, the CDR3 is TGTGCCAGCACTAGGACAGGGAGCAGCACTGAAGCTTTCTTT. The chain recombines TRBV6-1 with TRBJ1-1; 8 positions match TRBD1. V shed 7 bases and J 4 bases; nucleotides not matched to a gene: 8. CDR1 and CDR2 (germline): MNHNS, SASEGT. The CDR3 covers 14 residues.

This clonotype was observed a few times. V usage is TRBV18 and J usage is TRBJ2-7; 7 bases are shared with TRBD1. Looked up from germline, CDR1 is KGHSH and CDR2 is LQKENI. This CDR3 spans 13 amino acids. V lost 5 bases and J lost 9; bases outside the gene matches: 10. CDR3 sequence: CASSNSGTASQYF. Written as DNA, the CDR3 is TGTGCCAGCTCAAATTCCGGGACAGCGTCGCAGTACTTC. The variable domain in full, completed from reference TRBV18 and TRBJ2-7, reads NAGVMQNPRHLVRRRGQEARLRCSPMKGHSHVYWYRQLPEEGLKFMVYLQKENIIDESGMPKERFSAEFPKEGPSILRIQQVVRGDSAAYFCASSNSGTASQYFGPGTRLTVT.

This clonotype turned up a few times. This chain joins TRBV12-5 and TRBJ2-1; the match to TRBD2 covers 10 bases. J gave up 7 bases and V 3 bases, and 6 bases lay outside the gene matches. The CDR3 runs 15 residues. CDR1 and CDR2 from the germline V gene are LGHNT and FRNRAP. Here the CDR3 reads CASGFGAGGRNEQFF. CDR3 DNA: TGTGCTAGTGGTTTCGGAGCGGGGGGGAGGAATGAGCAGTTCTTC.

The chain employs TRBV4-2 and TRBJ1-1; the D is unclear. The V gene's germline CDR1 is LGHNA and CDR2 YNFKEQ. CDR3 length: 15 residues. Trimming pared 2 bases from V and 2 bases from J, leaving 12 bases between. CDR3 DNA sequence: TGTGCCAGCAGCCAACACGACGGGGATAACACTGAAGCTTTCTTT. Its protein product is CASSQHDGDNTEAFF.

This clonotype was seen repeatedly, ten times or more. The genes are TRBV5-1 and TRBJ2-5, with no clear D. Germline V gene sequence: CDR1 SGHRS, CDR2 YFSETQ. The V and J ends lost 2 bases and 1 base respectively, with 6 bases between them. The CDR3 totals 13 residues. As DNA, the CDR3 is TGCGCCAGCAGCTTTGGCGTCCAAGAGACCCAGTACTTC. Translated, it gives CASSFGVQETQYF. Full variable domain (rest looked up from reference TRBV5-1 and TRBJ2-5): KAGVTQTPRYLIKTRGQQVTLSCSPISGHRSVSWYQQTPGQGLQFLFEYFSETQRNKGNFPGRFSGRQFSNSRSEMNVSTLELGDSALYLCASSFGVQETQYFGPGTRLLVL.